The 21 T cell receptor beta chains listed next were all sequenced from one sample in a study of blood T cell repertoires in COVID-19. Assay used: immunoSEQ multiplex PCR; TCRdb lists only in-frame clones, some missing. The sample consists of approximately 240,000 clones, less than 90% of them appearing once. Sequencing input: peripheral blood. These receptors originate from a woman between 55 and 75 years old who had recovered from COVID-19.

CDR3: CASSYIGERTDTQYF. CDR3 DNA: TGTGCCAGCAGTTACATAGGGGAACGCACAGATACGCAGTATTTT. V is TRBV6-2 or TRBV6-3 and J is TRBJ2-3; D might be TRBD1 (5 bases). CDR1 MNHEY and CDR2 SVGEGT come from the germline V gene. The CDR3 totals 15 residues. V lost 2 bases, J lost 1 base, and 10 bases lay in between.

V usage is TRBV7-3 and J usage is TRBJ1-2; D is possibly TRBD1 (5 bases). Trimming stripped 4 bases from V and 0 bases from J, with 21 bases between. Germline CDR1 SGHTA, CDR2 FQGTGA. This CDR3 is built from 18 residues. Here the CDR3 reads CASSYPKGDGPANYGYTF. In DNA, the CDR3 is TGTGCCAGCAGCTATCCAAAAGGGGATGGACCAGCTAACTATGGCTACACCTTC.

This clone was observed a few times. This sequence joins TRBV3-1 (or the pseudogene TRBV3-2) and TRBJ2-5; 8 bases are a match to TRBD2. The germline CDR1 and CDR2 sequences are LGHDT and YNNKEL (reference sequence). Losses at the gene ends were 0 bases for V and 4 bases for J; bases not matched to a gene: 4. The CDR3 loop spans 15 amino acids. The CDR3 DNA reads as TGTGCCAGCAGCCAAGAACCCAGCGGGGGAGAGACCCAGTACTTC. Protein product: CASSQEPSGGETQYF.

The chain uses TRBV4-1 and TRBJ1-1; D is possibly TRBD1 (5 bases). V was shortened by 2 bases and J by 5 bases, with 21 bases between the two germline ends. The CDR3 extends over 17 amino acids. From germline, CDR1 is MGHRA and CDR2 YSYEKL. This CDR3 is CASSQNLFAGVGTEAFF. CDR3 DNA: TGCGCCAGCAGCCAAAATCTATTCGCGGGGGTCGGGACTGAAGCTTTCTTT.

The chain joins TRBV10-2 to TRBJ2-3; the match to TRBD2 covers 13 bases. V lost 5 bases, J lost 5 bases, and 7 bases stayed unmatched. The germline V gene has CDR1 WSHSY and CDR2 SAAADI. This CDR3 contains 16 residues. The CDR3 sequence: CASSLTSGGTEDTQYF. In DNA form, the CDR3 reads TGCGCCAGCAGTTTGACTAGCGGGGGGACGGAAGATACGCAGTATTTT.

The V gene is TRBV6-2 or TRBV6-3, the J gene TRBJ2-1; 9 bases line up with TRBD1. This CDR3 has 14 residues. V gave up 6 bases and J gave up 8 bases; unmatched junction bases: 8. From germline, CDR1 is MNHEY and CDR2 SVGEGT. CDR3 nucleotides: TGTGCCAGCAGCAACAGGGGGCGCGTCTATGAGCAGTTCTTC. It specifies CASSNRGRVYEQFF.

This chain joins TRBV10-3 and TRBJ2-7, with a tentative D call TRBD2 (5 bases). Germline V gene lookup returns CDR1 ENHRY and CDR2 SYGVKD. This CDR3 region has 13 residues. V was clipped by 7 bases and J by 2 bases, with 12 bases between them. This chain's CDR3 is CAINTDGAYEQYF. The CDR3 coding sequence is TGTGCCATCAATACGGACGGGGCCTACGAGCAGTACTTC.

This clone was observed a few times. The chain joins TRBV5-1 to TRBJ2-1; perhaps TRBD1 as D (5 bases). Trimming took 3 bases from V and 0 from J, leaving 10 bases between them. The length of the CDR3 is 15 residues. The germline gives CDR1 SGHRS, CDR2 YFSETQ. Written as DNA, the CDR3 is TGCGCCAGCAGCTCGACAGAAAGCTCCTACAATGAGCAGTTCTTC. This encodes CASSSTESSYNEQFF.

The chain employs TRBV7-9 and TRBJ2-7, with D possibly matching TRBD1 (6 bases). Between the trimmed V and J ends, which lost 5 bases and 1 base, there was a span of 9 bases. The CDR3 has 13 residues. Germline V CDR1 and CDR2: SEHNR, FQNEAQ (reference sequence). The CDR3 bases are TGTGCCAGCAGCCCGGACAGATCCTACGAGCAGTACTTC. It codes for CASSPDRSYEQYF. Full variable domain (remainder filled in from reference TRBV7-9 and TRBJ2-7): DTGVSQNPRHKITKRGQNVTFRCDPISEHNRLYWYRQTLGQGPEFLTYFQNEAQLEKSRLLSDRFSAERPKGSFSTLEIQRTEQGDSAMYLCASSPDRSYEQYFGPGTRLTVT.

The V call is TRBV5-1, the J call TRBJ1-2; the match to TRBD1 covers 7 bases. Germline V CDR1 and CDR2: SGHRS, YFSETQ. There are 15 residues in the CDR3. Germline trimming cut 4 bases from V and 0 bases from J; bases unmatched to any gene: 6. The CDR3 region has the DNA TGCGCCAGCAGCCCCAGGGGGAGCACTAACTATGGCTACACCTTC. This codes for CASSPRGSTNYGYTF.

This clone was detected only once. This CDR3 is CSARGADTQYF. The CDR3 region has the DNA TGCAGCGCCCGGGGAGCAGATACGCAGTATTTT. The rearrangement joins TRBV29-1 to TRBJ2-3; maybe TRBD2 (5 bases). CDR1 is SQVTM and CDR2 is ANQGSEA in the germline V gene. Trimming took off 7 bases at V and 4 bases at J, with 9 bases between the two ends. The CDR3 contains 11 residues.

The genes are TRBV19 and TRBJ1-2; 7 bases align to TRBD1. Germline lookup yields CDR1 LNHDA and CDR2 SQIVND (reference sequence). The V segment lost 4 bases and the J segment 3 bases; nucleotides outside the gene matches: 5. CDR3 length: 14 amino acids. In DNA, the CDR3 is TGTGCCAGTAGTACGCCGGGGACAGACTATGGCTACACCTTC. It codes for CASSTPGTDYGYTF.

V usage is TRBV10-3 and J usage is TRBJ1-2, with a possible D match to TRBD1 (5 bases). The CDR3 length is 13 residues. Trimming stripped 7 bases from V and 6 bases from J, with 15 bases between. From germline, CDR1 is ENHRY and CDR2 SYGVKD. The CDR3 region is CAITYEGVHGYTF. For the CDR3, the DNA is TGTGCCATCACCTACGAAGGGGTCCATGGCTACACCTTC.

This rearrangement joins TRBV7-9 to TRBJ1-2; no clear D gene. Trimming took off 5 bases at V and 2 bases at J, with 9 bases between the two ends. In germline, CDR1 is SEHNR, CDR2 FQNEAQ (reference sequence). The CDR3 extends over 13 amino acids. Written as DNA, the CDR3 is TGTGCCAGCAGCGGAGCCGGCAACTATGGCTACACCTTC. Amino acid sequence: CASSGAGNYGYTF.

The chain links TRBV3-1 (or the pseudogene TRBV3-2) to TRBJ2-2, with D perhaps TRBD1 (5 bases). The germline gives CDR1 LGHDT, CDR2 YNNKEL (reference sequence). The CDR3 covers 13 residues. Trimming shortened V by 7 bases and J by 2 bases, and 8 bases separated the two germline ends. This CDR3 is CASIGQNTGELFF. The CDR3 DNA sequence: TGTGCCAGCATCGGACAAAACACCGGGGAGCTGTTTTTT.

The genes are TRBV12-3 or TRBV12-4 and TRBJ2-7, with a tentative D call TRBD1 (5 bases). Trimming stripped 3 bases from V and 3 bases from J, with 9 bases between. This CDR3 has 13 amino acids. CDR3 region: CASSFDSFYEQYF. In nucleotides, the CDR3 is TGTGCCAGCAGTTTCGACAGCTTCTACGAGCAGTACTTC.

The chain combines TRBV2 with TRBJ1-1; D perhaps matches TRBD1 (5 bases). The CDR3 runs to 13 residues. The ends were cut back, 6 bases at V and 0 bases at J, with 8 bases in the middle. Per germline, CDR1 SNHLY and CDR2 FYNNEI. The CDR3 spells CASSSGLNTEAFF. The CDR3 DNA sequence: TGTGCCAGCAGCTCAGGGTTGAACACTGAAGCTTTCTTT.

The chain has TRBV18 and TRBJ2-7; D is perhaps TRBD1 (5 bases). V shed 4 bases and J shed 3 bases, with 13 bases lying between them. The CDR3 runs 14 residues. CDR1 KGHSH and CDR2 LQKENI come from the germline V gene. The CDR3 sequence: CASSRGRQNYEQYF. The CDR3 bases are TGTGCCAGCTCACGGGGCCGACAGAACTACGAGCAGTACTTC.

This clone was counted a few times. The V and J genes are TRBV2 and TRBJ1-5; no definite D call. The germline V gene has CDR1 SNHLY and CDR2 FYNNEI. V lost 7 bases and J lost 2, with 9 bases in between. There are 13 residues in the CDR3. The chain's CDR3 is CASNLRGNQPQHF. Here the CDR3 DNA reads TGTGCCAGCAACCTTCGGGGCAATCAGCCCCAGCATTTT. Complete variable domain (other parts from reference TRBV2 and TRBJ1-5): EPEVTQTPSHQVTQMGQEVILRCVPISNHLYFYWYRQILGQKVEFLVSFYNNEISEKSEIFDDQFSVERPDGSNFTLKIRSTKLEDSAMYFCASNLRGNQPQHFGDGTRLSIL.

V gene TRBV30 combines with J gene TRBJ1-1, with D unclear. CDR3 length equals 11 residues. Trimming took 2 bases from V and 5 from J, leaving 6 bases between them. Germline V lookup: CDR1 GTSNPN, CDR2 SVGIG (reference sequence). CDR3: CAWSLGTEAFF. The CDR3 nucleotides read TGTGCCTGGAGTCTAGGAACTGAAGCTTTCTTT.

The CDR3 DNA is TGTGCCATCAGCTCCGGGACTAGCGGGGAGGGAGAGACCCAGTACTTC. The encoded protein is CAISSGTSGEGETQYF. This chain uses TRBV10-3 with TRBJ2-5; the match to TRBD2 covers 13 bases. The CDR3 runs 16 residues. V lost 6 bases, J lost 4 bases, and 8 bases stayed unmatched. Germline V gene lookup returns CDR1 ENHRY and CDR2 SYGVKD.